This entry lists 28 T cell receptor beta chains sequenced from one sample in a study of T cell changes during pregnancy in multiple sclerosis. Method: immunoSEQ multiplex PCR; TCRdb's copy keeps in-frame clones and lacks some. The data show about 83,000 clones, nearly 95% seen once. The input for sequencing was peripheral blood, taken in the second trimester of pregnancy. These receptors all come from a female donor with multiple sclerosis, enrolled in a pregnancy study.

This chain connects TRBV9 to TRBJ2-3; D may be TRBD2 (5 bases). Trimming took off 0 bases at V and 0 bases at J, with 11 bases between the two ends. The CDR3 has 16 residues. The germline V gene encodes CDR1 SGDLS and CDR2 YYNGEE. The CDR3 DNA is TGTGCCAGCAGCGTAGTACCAGGAGGAAGCACAGATACGCAGTATTTT. Translation gives CASSVVPGGSTDTQYF. The variable domain in full, completed from reference TRBV9 and TRBJ2-3, reads DSGVTQTPKHLITATGQRVTLRCSPRSGDLSVYWYQQSLDQGLQFLIQYYNGEERAKGNILERFSAQQFPDLHSELNLSSLELGDSALYFCASSVVPGGSTDTQYFGPGTRLTVL.

The chain uses TRBV29-1 and TRBJ2-3; possibly TRBD2 for D (7 bases). Germline V gene data show CDR1 as SQVTM and CDR2 as ANQGSEA. The CDR3 runs 14 residues. Trimming removed 6 bases at V and 1 base at J, with 14 bases between. Here the CDR3 reads CSVGGTQGTDTQYF. The CDR3 bases are TGCAGCGTGGGGGGGACACAGGGCACAGATACGCAGTATTTT.

This sequence joins TRBV27 and TRBJ1-5; tentatively, D is TRBD1 (5 bases). The CDR3 consists of 16 residues. With 5 bases removed from V and 0 bases from J, the gap between germline ends came to 14 bases. Germline V CDR1 and CDR2: MNHEY, SMNVEV (reference sequence). Written as DNA, the CDR3 is TGTGCCAGCAGTCCCCAGGGCTTTTATAGCAATCAGCCCCAGCATTTT. The encoded protein is CASSPQGFYSNQPQHF.

The V call is TRBV7-9, the J call TRBJ2-3; D perhaps matches TRBD1 (5 bases). V was cut by 1 base and J by 1 base, with 6 bases left in between. This CDR3 has 14 amino acids. Germline V gene data show CDR1 as SEHNR and CDR2 as FQNEAQ (reference sequence). Written as DNA, the CDR3 is TGTGCCAGCAGCTTAGGCAGGGGCACAGATACGCAGTATTTT. Translating it yields CASSLGRGTDTQYF. Combining the CDR3 with reference TRBV7-9 and TRBJ2-3 gives the whole variable domain DTGVSQNPRHKITKRGQNVTFRCDPISEHNRLYWYRQTLGQGPEFLTYFQNEAQLEKSRLLSDRFSAERPKGSFSTLEIQRTEQGDSAMYLCASSLGRGTDTQYFGPGTRLTVL.

The chain employs TRBV29-1 and TRBJ2-1, with 9 nucleotides matching TRBD1. Germline-derived CDR1 and CDR2 are SQVTM and ANQGSEA. V dropped 7 bases and J dropped 10; count of bases not matched to a gene: 5. The CDR3 runs to 11 residues. CDR3 residues: CSAGTGNEQFF. DNA for the CDR3: TGCAGCGCCGGGACAGGGAACGAGCAGTTCTTC.

This chain uses TRBV6-1 with TRBJ1-5; tentative D call: TRBD1 (6 bases). The V end lost 7 bases, the J end lost 4 bases, and 17 bases lay between the germline ends. Germline V CDR1 and CDR2: MNHNS, SASEGT. CDR3 length: 15 amino acids. The chain's CDR3 is CASKGRGEGNQPQHF. DNA for the CDR3: TGTGCCAGCAAGGGCAGGGGCGAAGGTAATCAGCCCCAGCATTTT.

V usage is TRBV6-5 and J usage is TRBJ1-2; the D is unclear. CDR3 length equals 13 residues. V was trimmed by 2 bases and J by 8 bases, leaving 12 bases between them. Germline CDR1 MNHEY, CDR2 SVGAGI. The CDR3 DNA reads as TGTGCCAGCAGTTACGAAAAGCGCGCGGGCTACACCTTC. As protein: CASSYEKRAGYTF.

CDR3 sequence: CAISESAGGKMNTEAFF. The CDR3 bases are TGTGCCATCAGTGAGTCAGCAGGGGGGAAAATGAACACTGAAGCTTTCTTT. The chain has TRBV10-3 and TRBJ1-1; TRBD1 aligns across 7 bases. Germline lookup yields CDR1 ENHRY and CDR2 SYGVKD. The ends lost 0 bases at V and 0 bases at J; junction bases unmatched: 7. The CDR3 totals 17 residues.

The chain has TRBV5-4 and TRBJ1-2; 8 bases are shared with TRBD1. V was clipped by 2 bases and J by 10 bases; unmatched bases: 10. The CDR3 loop spans 14 amino acids. Looked up from germline, CDR1 is SGHNT and CDR2 is YYREEE (reference sequence). The DNA for the CDR3 is TGTGCCAGCAGCTTAATTGGACAGGGAGAAGCCTACACCTTC. It codes for CASSLIGQGEAYTF.

The rearrangement joins TRBV12-5 to TRBJ2-3; D gene ambiguous. Germline V gene data show CDR1 as LGHNT and CDR2 as FRNRAP. Trimming pared 1 base from V and 0 bases from J, leaving 8 bases between. The CDR3 runs to 15 residues. This chain's CDR3 is CASGLGGSSTDTQYF. For the CDR3, the DNA is TGTGCTAGTGGTTTGGGCGGATCTAGCACAGATACGCAGTATTTT.

J is TRBJ2-7 and V is TRBV5-6; 9 bases match TRBD1. Germline CDR1 is SGHDT and CDR2 is YYEEEE. The trim removed 4 bases at V and 1 base at J, leaving 6 bases unmatched. The CDR3 consists of 15 residues. DNA of the CDR3: TGTGCCAGCAGCACGGACAGGGGCTATTCCTACGAGCAGTACTTC. It translates to CASSTDRGYSYEQYF. The complete variable domain, with remaining parts taken from reference TRBV5-6 and TRBJ2-7, reads DAGVTQSPTHLIKTRGQQVTLRCSPKSGHDTVSWYQQALGQGPQFIFQYYEEEERQRGNFPDRFSGHQFPNYSSELNVNALLLGDSALYLCASSTDRGYSYEQYFGPGTRLTVT.

V usage is TRBV7-2 and J usage is TRBJ1-1; 8 nucleotides agree with TRBD1. The V gene end was trimmed by 1 base and the J gene end by 5 bases; junction bases not matched to a gene: 6. Germline V CDR1 and CDR2: SGHTA, FQGNSA. The CDR3 is 15 amino acids. CDR3 amino acids: CASSLDQGAGTEAFF. CDR3 nucleotide sequence: TGTGCCAGCAGCTTAGATCAGGGGGCAGGGACTGAAGCTTTCTTT.

The chain has TRBV9 and TRBJ2-7, with D perhaps matching TRBD1 (6 bases). CDR3 length: 15 amino acids. Germline values: CDR1 SGDLS, CDR2 YYNGEE. The V end lost 0 bases, the J end lost 0 bases, and 10 bases lay between the germline ends. The CDR3 loop is CASSVADRGSYEQYF. CDR3 nucleotide sequence: TGTGCCAGCAGCGTAGCGGACAGAGGCTCCTACGAGCAGTACTTC.

The chain combines TRBV5-6 with TRBJ1-1; D might be TRBD1 (5 bases). CDR1 and CDR2 (germline): SGHDT, YYEEEE. The CDR3 runs 14 residues. With 6 bases removed from V and 2 bases from J, the gap between germline ends came to 14 bases. CDR3 amino acids: CASIATGRNTEAFF. CDR3 bases: TGTGCCAGCATCGCCACAGGACGCAACACTGAAGCTTTCTTT.

This clone occurred once. V is TRBV5-5 and J is TRBJ1-2; no firm D call. Looked up from germline, CDR1 is SGHKS and CDR2 is YYEKEE (reference sequence). With 4 bases removed from V and 0 bases from J, the gap between germline ends came to 10 bases. This CDR3 has 14 residues. CDR3: CASSPGSSNYGYTF. The CDR3 DNA reads TGTGCCAGCAGCCCGGGATCTTCTAACTATGGCTACACCTTC.

The CDR3 loop reads CASSEARTSQETQYF. CDR3 in DNA: TGTGCCAGCAGTGAAGCGAGAACCTCTCAAGAGACCCAGTACTTC. The chain combines TRBV6-1 with TRBJ2-5; D gene ambiguous. The CDR3 loop spans 15 amino acids. Trimming removed 0 bases from V and 2 bases from J, with 10 bases in between. Per germline, CDR1 MNHNS and CDR2 SASEGT.

This clone has a handful of counts. This chain connects TRBV7-8 to TRBJ1-2; TRBD1 is a possible D gene (6 bases). The V gene's germline CDR1 is SGHVS and CDR2 FQNEAQ. The CDR3 is 16 amino acids. Trimming left V 5 bases short and J 3 bases short, with 19 bases between. The CDR3 spells CASSHRLLGADYGYTF. For the CDR3, the DNA is TGTGCCAGCAGCCACCGCCTGCTGGGGGCGGACTATGGCTACACCTTC.

This chain links TRBV5-4 with TRBJ2-1; 7 bases are shared with TRBD2. Germline CDR1 is SGHNT and CDR2 is YYREEE (reference sequence). The CDR3 consists of 17 residues. With V trimmed by 1 base and J by 5 bases, 12 bases remained unmatched. The chain's CDR3 is CASSLWGEGGVNNEQFF. CDR3 in DNA: TGTGCCAGCAGCTTGTGGGGGGAGGGAGGGGTGAACAATGAGCAGTTCTTC. Using reference TRBV5-4 and TRBJ2-1 for the parts outside the CDR3, the full variable domain is ETGVTQSPTHLIKTRGQQVTLRCSSQSGHNTVSWYQQALGQGPQFIFQYYREEENGRGNFPPRFSGLQFPNYSSELNVNALELDDSALYLCASSLWGEGGVNNEQFFGPGTRLTVL.

The chain uses TRBV5-1 and TRBJ2-7; 9 bases line up with TRBD2. The V and J ends lost 5 bases and 6 bases, in that order; junction bases with no gene match: 9. This CDR3 comprises 14 residues. Germline V CDR1 and CDR2: SGHRS, YFSETQ. CDR3 bases: TGCGCCAGCAGGTCCGGGACTAGCAGTTCCGAGCAGTACTTC. Translating gives CASRSGTSSSEQYF.

In this sample, this clone turned up once. The CDR3 DNA reads as TGTGCCAGCAGGGACAGGTTCCTCTCCTACGAGCAGTACTTC. Translated: CASRDRFLSYEQYF. This chain links TRBV27 with TRBJ2-7, with 7 bases matching TRBD1. Germline V gives CDR1 MNHEY, CDR2 SMNVEV (reference sequence). This CDR3 region has 14 residues. Losses at the gene ends were 6 bases for V and 0 bases for J; bases not matched to a gene: 5.

This clone appeared a single time. The chain uses TRBV5-5 and TRBJ1-5, with D possibly TRBD1 on 6 matching bases. V lost 4 bases to trimming and J lost 4 bases, with 12 bases between them. The V gene's germline CDR1 is SGHKS and CDR2 YYEKEE (reference sequence). The CDR3 spans 14 residues. The CDR3 here is CASSTLTGNQPQHF. The DNA for the CDR3 is TGTGCCAGCAGCACCCTAACAGGGAATCAGCCCCAGCATTTT.

This rearrangement joins TRBV4-2 to TRBJ2-7, with TRBD2 matching over 9 bases. Germline-derived CDR1 and CDR2 are LGHNA and YNFKEQ. J gave up 0 bases and V 5 bases, and 5 bases lay outside the gene matches. This CDR3 has 15 residues. CDR3 sequence reads: CASSESTSGSYEQYF. The CDR3 nucleotides read TGTGCCAGCAGCGAATCGACTAGCGGCTCCTACGAGCAGTACTTC.

The chain couples TRBV18 to TRBJ1-1, with D unclear. This CDR3 is 15 amino acids long. V lost 4 bases and J lost 5, with 17 bases in between. Germline loops: CDR1 KGHSH, CDR2 LQKENI. The CDR3, as DNA: TGTGCCAGCTCACTCGGGCTCGGGTCGGGGACTGAAGCTTTCTTT. Translation gives CASSLGLGSGTEAFF.

V gene TRBV6-6 combines with J gene TRBJ2-1; the match to TRBD1 covers 10 bases. There are 13 residues in the CDR3. The J segment lost 8 bases and the V segment lost 6 bases, leaving 4 bases of the junction unmatched. Germline V gene data show CDR1 as MNHNY and CDR2 as SVGAGI (reference sequence). CDR3 DNA: TGTGCCAGCAGGCGAGGGACAGGGGATGAGCAGTTCTTC. Amino acid sequence: CASRRGTGDEQFF.

A single count supports this clone. The chain employs TRBV2 and TRBJ1-2; TRBD1 is a possible D gene (5 bases). The germline gives CDR1 SNHLY, CDR2 FYNNEI. V lost 8 bases and J lost 3, with 13 bases in between. The CDR3 runs to 13 residues. The CDR3 coding sequence is TGTGCCAGCGGCCCGGGGGTGGACTATGGCTACACCTTC. Its translation: CASGPGVDYGYTF.

V gene TRBV7-3 combines with J gene TRBJ2-3; D not resolved. CDR1 SGHTA and CDR2 FQGTGA come from the germline V gene. The ends were cut back, 2 bases at V and 3 bases at J, with 6 bases in the middle. The CDR3 totals 13 residues. The CDR3 DNA reads TGTGCCAGCAGCTTATCAGTGACAGATACGCAGTATTTT. This gives the protein CASSLSVTDTQYF.

This chain links TRBV5-4 with TRBJ2-1; tentative D call: TRBD1 (6 bases). The ends were cut back, 3 bases at V and 6 bases at J, with 16 bases in the middle. The CDR3 runs 15 residues. CDR1 is SGHNT and CDR2 is YYREEE in the germline V gene (reference sequence). For the CDR3, the DNA is TGTGCCAGCAGCTCAGGGGTGAGCGGTCCCAATGAGCAGTTCTTC. Protein: CASSSGVSGPNEQFF.

The rearrangement links TRBV19 to TRBJ2-2; TRBD2 aligns across 10 bases. The CDR3 is 16 residues long. Per germline, CDR1 LNHDA and CDR2 SQIVND (reference sequence). V lost 3 bases, J lost 6 bases, and 7 bases stayed unmatched. CDR3 DNA: TGTGCCAGTAGTATGTCCCTAGCGGGAGTGTCCGGGGAGCTGTTTTTT. Protein: CASSMSLAGVSGELFF. Together with reference TRBV19 and TRBJ2-2, the CDR3 gives the full variable domain: DGGITQSPKYLFRKEGQNVTLSCEQNLNHDAMYWYRQDPGQGLRLIYYSQIVNDFQKGDIAEGYSVSREKKESFPLTVTSAQKNPTAFYLCASSMSLAGVSGELFFGEGSRLTVL.